A single sample is the source of the 27 T cell receptor beta chains below, sequenced in a study of blood T cell repertoires in COVID-19. The data were produced by immunoSEQ multiplex PCR, yet TCRdb's version contains in-frame clones alone and is incomplete. This table has some 100,000 clones, roughly 86% appearing once. Sequenced material: peripheral blood. The receptor set was obtained from a woman aged 55-70 years with acute or convalescent COVID-19.

The V and J genes are TRBV7-9 and TRBJ2-2, with TRBD2 matching over 13 bases. The trim removed 4 bases at V and 6 bases at J, leaving 8 bases unmatched. The germline CDR1 and CDR2 sequences are SEHNR and FQNEAQ (reference sequence). This CDR3 spans 17 amino acids. In nucleotides, the CDR3 is TGTGCCAGCAGCTCCGGATTACTAGCGGGAGGGCCCGGGGAGCTGTTTTTT. As protein: CASSSGLLAGGPGELFF.

The chain carries TRBV19 and TRBJ2-2; 9 bases match TRBD2. The germline V gene encodes CDR1 LNHDA and CDR2 SQIVND (reference sequence). This CDR3 spans 15 amino acids. J gave up 0 bases and V 6 bases, and 2 bases lay outside the gene matches. The CDR3 is CASSPSGTNTGELFF. CDR3 bases: TGTGCCAGTAGCCCTAGCGGGACGAACACCGGGGAGCTGTTTTTT.

The chain is built from TRBV29-1 and TRBJ1-1; 8 nucleotides line up with TRBD1. V was clipped by 6 bases and J by 1 base; unmatched bases: 1. From germline, CDR1 is SQVTM and CDR2 ANQGSEA. The CDR3 runs to 12 residues. CDR3 DNA: TGCAGCGTGGACAGGGAGAACACTGAAGCTTTCTTT. Amino acid sequence: CSVDRENTEAFF.

In its sample, this clone is medium-sized. V is TRBV5-1 and J is TRBJ1-1; D unresolved. Trimming removed 3 bases at V and 3 bases at J, with 18 bases between. The CDR3 spans 16 residues. In germline, CDR1 is SGHRS, CDR2 YFSETQ. The CDR3 loop is CASSSVVLGMYTEAFF. The CDR3 nucleotides are TGCGCCAGCAGCTCTGTTGTCCTCGGGATGTACACTGAAGCTTTCTTT.

The rearrangement uses TRBV7-2 and TRBJ2-5; the match to TRBD1 covers 10 bases. Per germline, CDR1 SGHTA and CDR2 FQGNSA. The V and J ends lost 5 bases and 6 bases, in that order; junction bases with no gene match: 6. The length of the CDR3 is 14 residues. CDR3 sequence: CASSRDRGDKTQYF. CDR3 DNA: TGTGCCAGCAGCCGGGACAGGGGCGATAAGACCCAGTACTTC.

The rearrangement uses TRBV28 and TRBJ1-1; D call uncertain. Germline lookup yields CDR1 MDHEN and CDR2 SYDVKM. The V gene lost 4 bases and the J gene lost 8 bases, with 14 bases spanning the gap. The CDR3 runs 13 residues. The CDR3 DNA follows: TGTGCCAGCAGTTCCCCTCCGATGCGGGAAGCTTTCTTT. Protein: CASSSPPMREAFF.

This clone turned up a few times. The chain links TRBV2 to TRBJ2-5, with D possibly matching TRBD2 (5 bases). Trimming took 10 bases from V and 5 from J, leaving 17 bases between them. CDR1 SNHLY and CDR2 FYNNEI come from the germline V gene. The CDR3 sequence is 13 residues long. CDR3 sequence (DNA): TGTGCCAAGAAAGTCCCGCCGGGGGAGACCCAGTACTTC. Protein sequence: CAKKVPPGETQYF.

This clone was recorded only once. V and J are TRBV5-1 and TRBJ2-5; 7 positions agree with TRBD1. The V gene's germline CDR1 is SGHRS and CDR2 YFSETQ. V trimming: 2 bases; J trimming: 0 bases; junction bases outside the gene matches: 10. The CDR3 runs to 17 residues. For the CDR3, the DNA is TGCGCCAGCAGCTTCAACAGGGGCCGGAACTACCAAGAGACCCAGTACTTC. This sequence encodes CASSFNRGRNYQETQYF. Full variable domain (rest looked up from reference TRBV5-1 and TRBJ2-5): KAGVTQTPRYLIKTRGQQVTLSCSPISGHRSVSWYQQTPGQGLQFLFEYFSETQRNKGNFPGRFSGRQFSNSRSEMNVSTLELGDSALYLCASSFNRGRNYQETQYFGPGTRLLVL.

J is TRBJ1-2 and V is TRBV6-1; D possibly corresponds to TRBD1 (5 bases). V lost 5 bases, J lost 6 bases, and 13 bases lay in between. CDR3 size: 13 residues. The germline V gene encodes CDR1 MNHNS and CDR2 SASEGT. This CDR3 reads CASSYPQGNGYTF. The CDR3, as DNA: TGTGCCAGCAGTTATCCCCAGGGCAATGGCTACACCTTC.

This clone showed up just a few times. The chain's CDR3 is CASSVGYNSGNTIYF. CDR3 sequence (DNA): TGTGCCAGCAGCGTAGGGTACAACTCTGGAAACACCATATATTTT. This rearrangement joins TRBV9 to TRBJ1-3; no clear D gene. Germline lookup yields CDR1 SGDLS and CDR2 YYNGEE. This CDR3 spans 15 amino acids. Trimming removed 0 bases at V and 0 bases at J, with 7 bases between.

The rearrangement uses TRBV27 and TRBJ2-7, with TRBD1 identical over 9 bases. Germline trimming cut 7 bases from V and 4 bases from J; bases unmatched to any gene: 8. CDR1 and CDR2 from the germline V gene are MNHEY and SMNVEV (reference sequence). The CDR3 totals 14 residues. The CDR3 is CASMDRGPSYEQYF. The CDR3 coding sequence is TGTGCCAGCATGGACAGGGGTCCTTCTTACGAGCAGTACTTC.

The V gene is TRBV14, the J gene TRBJ2-7; maybe TRBD2 (6 bases). Germline loops: CDR1 SGHDN, CDR2 FVKESK. Trimming removed 2 bases from V and 9 bases from J, with 17 bases in between. The CDR3 contains 14 residues. The CDR3 sequence is CASSQSLRSGVQYV. DNA of the CDR3: TGTGCCAGCAGCCAATCTCTAAGGTCGGGAGTGCAGTACGTC.

Only one count was recorded for this clone. This chain connects TRBV20-1 to TRBJ1-2, with a possible D match to TRBD1 (5 bases). CDR3 length: 11 residues. CDR1 and CDR2 from the germline V gene are DFQATT and SNEGSKA (reference sequence). V was pared by 5 bases and J by 7 bases, with 11 bases between. The CDR3 sequence is CSAFFGGGYTF. CDR3 nucleotide sequence: TGCAGTGCTTTTTTCGGGGGTGGCTACACCTTC.

The chain recombines TRBV6-5 with TRBJ2-3, with TRBD2 matching over 10 bases. The length of the CDR3 is 14 residues. The germline gives CDR1 MNHEY, CDR2 SVGAGI. V dropped 4 bases and J dropped 6; count of bases not matched to a gene: 4. The CDR3: CASSSLAGEDTQYF. CDR3 bases: TGTGCCAGCAGTTCGCTAGCGGGAGAGGATACGCAGTATTTT.

V usage is TRBV5-1 and J usage is TRBJ2-2, with TRBD1 matching over 7 bases. Per the germline V gene, CDR1 is SGHRS and CDR2 is YFSETQ. This CDR3 is built from 14 residues. Trimming removed 2 bases from V and 8 bases from J; junction bases left unmatched: 6. CDR3 protein: CASSLQGSTGELFF. The CDR3, as DNA: TGCGCCAGCAGCTTACAGGGGAGTACTGGGGAGCTGTTTTTT.

This rearrangement joins TRBV12-5 to TRBJ1-1; tentative D call: TRBD1 (6 bases). CDR3 length equals 13 residues. The V end was cut by 8 bases, the J end by 0 bases, with 10 bases between. Per germline, CDR1 LGHNT and CDR2 FRNRAP. CDR3 residues: CASSQGMNTEAFF. The DNA of the CDR3 is TGTGCTAGTTCCCAGGGGATGAACACTGAAGCTTTCTTT. Variable domain in full (rest from reference TRBV12-5 and TRBJ1-1): DARVTQTPRHKVTEMGQEVTMRCQPILGHNTVFWYRQTMMQGLELLAYFRNRAPLDDSGMPKDRFSAEMPDATLATLKIQPSEPRDSAVYFCASSQGMNTEAFFGQGTRLTVV.

V is TRBV10-3 and J is TRBJ2-1; 12 bases are a match to TRBD2. The CDR3 extends over 19 amino acids. V was pared by 2 bases and J by 11 bases, with 19 bases of the junction left unmatched. Per germline, CDR1 ENHRY and CDR2 SYGVKD. The CDR3 coding sequence is TGTGCCATCAGTGAGGCGGGGGGGGGTGGACTAGCGGGAACCCGGCAGCAGTTCTTC. It yields the protein CAISEAGGGGLAGTRQQFF.

The rearrangement joins TRBV19 to TRBJ1-1, with 8 bases lining up with TRBD1. The CDR3 is 15 residues long. CDR1 LNHDA and CDR2 SQIVND come from the germline V gene (reference sequence). Unmatched junction bases numbered 3, after V lost 2 bases and J lost 1 base. CDR3 in DNA: TGTGCCAGTAGTATAATGGGGACAGGGAACACTGAAGCTTTCTTT. This sequence encodes CASSIMGTGNTEAFF.

V is TRBV7-8 and J is TRBJ2-2, with TRBD2 matching 8 bases. Germline assignment: CDR1 SGHVS and CDR2 FQNEAQ. The V segment lost 1 base and the J segment 7 bases; nucleotides outside the gene matches: 5. The CDR3 covers 15 residues. The CDR3 is CASSLDGRAVGELFF. DNA of the CDR3: TGTGCCAGCAGCTTAGACGGGAGGGCTGTCGGGGAGCTGTTTTTT.

This rearrangement joins TRBV12-3 or TRBV12-4 to TRBJ2-7; D is possibly TRBD2 (6 bases). The CDR3 is made up of 13 amino acids. V was cut by 4 bases and J by 7 bases, with 14 bases left in between. The CDR3 DNA reads TGTGCCAGCAGTTCGGGACTGTCGGGGGAGCAGTACGTC. Its protein is CASSSGLSGEQYV.

The rearrangement links TRBV28 to TRBJ1-1; TRBD1 matches 8 bases. This CDR3 is built from 15 residues. V dropped 2 bases and J dropped 0; count of bases not matched to a gene: 2. Germline CDR1 and CDR2: MDHEN and SYDVKM. The DNA for the CDR3 is TGTGCCAGCAGTTTAACGGACAGGGTGAACACTGAAGCTTTCTTT. Amino acid sequence: CASSLTDRVNTEAFF.

CDR3 DNA: TGTGCCACCAGCACTAGGGGACATGGAAACACCATATATTTT. Residues: CATSTRGHGNTIYF. V is TRBV15 and J is TRBJ1-3, with a tentative D call TRBD1 (6 bases). The V end was cut by 4 bases, the J end by 3 bases, with 10 bases between. Germline values: CDR1 LNHNV, CDR2 YYDKDF (reference sequence). The CDR3 length is 14 residues.

This clone was observed a single time. The chain links TRBV11-1 to TRBJ2-3; TRBD2 is a possible D gene (6 bases). V was pared by 8 bases and J by 0 bases, with 9 bases between. Germline V CDR1 and CDR2: SGHAT, FQDESV (reference sequence). The CDR3 is 13 residues long. CDR3 sequence reads: CASRRDSTDTQYF. The CDR3 DNA reads TGTGCCAGCCGGAGGGACAGCACAGATACGCAGTATTTT.

The chain employs TRBV18 and TRBJ2-3, with D maybe TRBD1 (5 bases). V shed 3 bases and J shed 0 bases, with 10 bases lying between them. There are 15 residues in the CDR3. The germline gives CDR1 KGHSH, CDR2 LQKENI. As DNA, the CDR3 is TGTGCCAGCTCACCCCAGGGATCTAGCACAGATACGCAGTATTTT. It codes for CASSPQGSSTDTQYF.

This clone was recorded only once. V is TRBV28 and J is TRBJ1-3, with 9 bases aligning to TRBD1. The CDR3 contains 16 residues. The trim removed 6 bases at V and 3 bases at J, leaving 9 bases unmatched. CDR1 is MDHEN and CDR2 is SYDVKM in the germline V gene. CDR3 protein: CASSPIGQGHGNTIYF. Here the CDR3 DNA reads TGTGCCAGCAGCCCTATCGGACAGGGGCATGGAAACACCATATATTTT.

This CDR3 is CAIKGGLRVDTIYF. The CDR3 DNA reads as TGTGCCATCAAGGGGGGGCTGAGGGTGGACACCATATATTTT. The rearrangement joins TRBV6-6 to TRBJ1-3; D might be TRBD1 (6 bases). The CDR3 sequence is 14 residues long. The V gene's germline CDR1 is MNHNY and CDR2 SVGAGI (reference sequence). With 10 bases removed from V and 8 bases from J, the gap between germline ends came to 21 bases.

The chain couples TRBV4-2 to TRBJ2-7; 11 bases align to TRBD2. V was clipped by 3 bases and J by 3 bases; unmatched bases: 7. The CDR3 is 16 amino acids. Germline V gene data show CDR1 as LGHNA and CDR2 as YNFKEQ. This CDR3 reads CASSQGLAEHGYEQYF. CDR3 nucleotides: TGTGCCAGCAGCCAGGGACTAGCGGAGCACGGCTACGAGCAGTACTTC.